Listed here are 23 T cell receptor beta chains from one sample, sequenced in a study of blood T cell repertoires in COVID-19. Some clones are missing from TCRdb's copy, which holds only in-frame ones; the method was immunoSEQ multiplex PCR. The table records roughly 150,000 clones, approximately 82% of them present only once. Input material: peripheral blood. The receptors come from a woman between 45 and 65 years old in a cohort sampled during active or convalescent COVID-19.

This clone was counted a few times. CDR3: CASSNRGEETQYF. The CDR3 bases are TGCGCCAGCAGCAACAGGGGTGAAGAGACCCAGTACTTC. This sequence joins TRBV10-1 and TRBJ2-5; 7 bases are shared with TRBD1. V gave up 6 bases and J gave up 3 bases; unmatched junction bases: 4. Germline loops: CDR1 WNHNN, CDR2 SYGVQD (reference sequence). The CDR3 is 13 residues long.

The V and J genes are TRBV7-2 and TRBJ1-1, with 8 bases matching TRBD1. V gave up 2 bases and J gave up 0 bases; unmatched junction bases: 14. The CDR3 contains 19 residues. CDR1 is SGHTA and CDR2 is FQGNSA in the germline V gene. The chain's CDR3 is CASSLRLGRGRRMNTEAFF. The CDR3 DNA follows: TGTGCCAGCAGCTTAAGGTTGGGCAGGGGGCGCCGAATGAACACTGAAGCTTTCTTT.

The chain combines TRBV6-5 with TRBJ1-2; the D is unclear. This CDR3 contains 12 residues. V lost 4 bases and J 4 bases, leaving 7 bases between the germline ends. Germline V lookup: CDR1 MNHEY, CDR2 SVGAGI. The chain's CDR3 is CASSWSVYGYTF. The CDR3 nucleotides are TGTGCCAGCAGTTGGTCGGTCTATGGCTACACCTTC.

The V call is TRBV2, the J call TRBJ1-1, with D tentatively TRBD1 (6 bases). Germline lookup yields CDR1 SNHLY and CDR2 FYNNEI. Between the trimmed V and J ends, which lost 1 base and 5 bases, there was a span of 14 bases. The CDR3 has 15 residues. CDR3 amino acids: CASSEGSGDATEAFF. CDR3 sequence (DNA): TGTGCCAGCAGTGAAGGGTCAGGGGACGCTACTGAAGCTTTCTTT.

This chain uses TRBV9 with TRBJ2-1; TRBD1 agrees at 11 bases. The CDR3 loop spans 15 amino acids. CDR1 and CDR2 from the germline V gene are SGDLS and YYNGEE. The J segment lost 7 bases and the V segment lost 3 bases, leaving 6 bases of the junction unmatched. The CDR3 coding sequence is TGTGCCAGCAGCGCCCAAGGGACAGGGGGAAATGAGCAGTTCTTC. It encodes CASSAQGTGGNEQFF.

The V gene is TRBV9, the J gene TRBJ2-7; TRBD2 agrees at 15 bases. The V segment lost 3 bases and the J segment 4 bases; nucleotides outside the gene matches: 2. The CDR3 consists of 15 residues. From germline, CDR1 is SGDLS and CDR2 YYNGEE. CDR3 sequence: CASSGGLAGGYEQYF. In DNA form, the CDR3 reads TGTGCCAGCAGCGGAGGACTAGCGGGGGGGTACGAGCAGTACTTC.

This clone was seen only a few times. The genes are TRBV7-9 and TRBJ1-1; D not resolved. Trimming stripped 8 bases from V and 1 base from J, with 17 bases between. Germline V gene data show CDR1 as SEHNR and CDR2 as FQNEAQ (reference sequence). There are 15 residues in the CDR3. As DNA, the CDR3 is TGTGCCAGCCATAGGAACCCGGGGTCGAACACTGAAGCTTTCTTT. Protein: CASHRNPGSNTEAFF.

In its sample, this clone was seen once. V is TRBV4-3 and J is TRBJ1-1; D unclear. V was shortened by 4 bases and J by 1 base, with 4 bases between the two germline ends. Looked up from germline, CDR1 is LGHNA and CDR2 is YSLEER. This CDR3 has 12 amino acids. The CDR3 DNA is TGCGCCAGCAGCCCAGGGAACACTGAAGCTTTCTTT. Protein sequence: CASSPGNTEAFF.

The rearrangement uses TRBV6-5 and TRBJ1-2; the match to TRBD1 covers 8 bases. After removal of 6 bases from V and 8 bases from J, the junction contained 11 bases not matched to a gene. The germline gives CDR1 MNHEY, CDR2 SVGAGI. This CDR3 is built from 14 residues. Written as DNA, the CDR3 is TGTGCCAGCAGACCACAGACAGGGGCGATCGGCTACACCTTC. Translation gives CASRPQTGAIGYTF.

This clone has just a few counts. The chain carries TRBV12-3 or TRBV12-4 and TRBJ1-1, with no clear D. The CDR3 extends over 12 amino acids. V was clipped by 5 bases and J by 0 bases, with 4 bases between them. The CDR3 is CASSIMNTEAFF. CDR3 nucleotide sequence: TGTGCCAGCAGTATCATGAACACTGAAGCTTTCTTT.

This chain links TRBV12-3 or TRBV12-4 with TRBJ2-7; D is possibly TRBD2 (7 bases). The V gene lost 7 bases and the J gene lost 2 bases, with 12 bases spanning the gap. The CDR3 runs 13 residues. CDR3 sequence reads: CASNNGGPYEQYF. In DNA, the CDR3 is TGTGCCAGCAACAACGGGGGGCCCTACGAGCAGTACTTC.

The chain links TRBV9 to TRBJ2-5, with 14 positions matching TRBD2. The CDR3 is 15 amino acids. J lost 7 bases, V lost 3 bases, and 5 bases had no gene match. Germline V gene sequence: CDR1 SGDLS, CDR2 YYNGEE. The DNA of the CDR3 is TGTGCCAGCAGCGAGACTAGCGGGGGGGCCGGGACCCAGTACTTC. It encodes CASSETSGGAGTQYF.

The chain links TRBV7-9 to TRBJ2-1, with 9 bases lining up with TRBD1. CDR3 length equals 13 residues. The junction had 10 bases not matched to a gene; V was cut back by 11 bases and J by 8 bases. Germline assignment: CDR1 SEHNR and CDR2 FQNEAQ (reference sequence). CDR3 sequence reads: CALGGTGRDEQFF. Written as DNA, the CDR3 is TGTGCCCTCGGGGGGACAGGGAGAGATGAGCAGTTCTTC. Based on the CDR3 plus reference TRBV7-9 and TRBJ2-1, the full variable domain is DTGVSQNPRHKITKRGQNVTFRCDPISEHNRLYWYRQTLGQGPEFLTYFQNEAQLEKSRLLSDRFSAERPKGSFSTLEIQRTEQGDSAMYLCALGGTGRDEQFFGPGTRLTVL.

This clone has a single count. This chain connects TRBV7-2 to TRBJ2-2; D gene uncertain. Trimming left V 2 bases short and J 4 bases short, with 5 bases between. This CDR3 is built from 13 residues. Germline CDR1 reads SGHTA; CDR2 reads FQGNSA. The CDR3 DNA follows: TGTGCCAGCAGCTTAAGAGGCACCGGGGAGCTGTTTTTT. The encoded protein is CASSLRGTGELFF.

The V call is TRBV28, the J call TRBJ2-2, with 10 bases fitting TRBD1. Looked up from germline, CDR1 is MDHEN and CDR2 is SYDVKM. The CDR3 extends over 16 amino acids. V dropped 5 bases and J dropped 7; count of bases not matched to a gene: 10. CDR3 amino acids: CASSGTGAVRGGELFF. In DNA, the CDR3 is TGTGCCAGCAGTGGGACAGGGGCCGTTCGTGGCGGGGAGCTGTTTTTT.

V gene TRBV25-1 combines with J gene TRBJ2-5; D might be TRBD1 (6 bases). The CDR3 contains 15 residues. CDR1 is MGHDK, CDR2 SYGVNS, per germline. V was clipped by 4 bases and J by 0 bases, with 12 bases between them. The CDR3 loop reads CASSGHRANQETQYF. In DNA form, the CDR3 reads TGTGCCAGCAGTGGACACAGGGCAAACCAAGAGACCCAGTACTTC.

The rearrangement uses TRBV7-2 and TRBJ1-2; perhaps TRBD1 as D (5 bases). The germline V gene encodes CDR1 SGHTA and CDR2 FQGNSA. The CDR3 sequence is 15 residues long. V shed 6 bases and J shed 0 bases, with 14 bases lying between them. CDR3 sequence: CASRHGGGANYGYTF. The DNA of the CDR3 is TGTGCCAGCAGGCACGGGGGAGGTGCTAACTATGGCTACACCTTC.

This chain links TRBV4-1 with TRBJ2-4; D possibly corresponds to TRBD1 (6 bases). Deletions cut 0 bases from V and 8 bases from J, with 11 bases between. This CDR3 is built from 14 residues. CDR1 MGHRA and CDR2 YSYEKL come from the germline V gene. The CDR3 bases are TGCGCCAGCAGCCAAGAAGGGGGATGGGACATTCAGTACTTC. This encodes CASSQEGGWDIQYF.

The J gene is TRBJ1-2, the V gene TRBV5-6, with D tentatively TRBD1 (6 bases). The CDR3 is 13 amino acids. From germline, CDR1 is SGHDT and CDR2 YYEEEE. V was pared by 3 bases and J by 8 bases, with 14 bases between. The CDR3: CASSSGGSGGYTF. CDR3 bases: TGTGCCAGCAGCTCGGGGGGCAGCGGCGGCTACACCTTC.

The gene calls are TRBV6-5 and TRBJ1-2; D perhaps matches TRBD1 (5 bases). V lost 0 bases and J lost 4, with 15 bases in between. The CDR3 extends over 16 amino acids. Germline V lookup: CDR1 MNHEY, CDR2 SVGAGI. CDR3 region: CASSYSRAPIGYGYTF. Here the CDR3 DNA reads TGTGCCAGCAGTTACTCCAGGGCCCCTATTGGCTATGGCTACACCTTC.

Remarks on this clone: Distinct nucleotide sequences in the sample also encode this CDR3. The chain couples TRBV19 to TRBJ1-1; 7 bases are a match to TRBD1. With 7 bases clipped from V and 2 bases from J, the junction kept 7 bases outside the gene matches. Germline CDR1 reads LNHDA; CDR2 reads SQIVND (reference sequence). This CDR3 has 14 amino acids. CDR3 nucleotide sequence: TGTGCCAGTAACCTTCAGGGGGGAAACACTGAAGCTTTCTTT. The encoded protein is CASNLQGGNTEAFF.

J is TRBJ2-1 and V is TRBV2; 11 bases align to TRBD2. The CDR3 is 15 residues long. Germline values: CDR1 SNHLY, CDR2 FYNNEI. V lost 3 bases and J lost 7; bases outside the gene matches: 5. The CDR3 here is CASSDSGGAGNEQFF. The CDR3 coding sequence is TGTGCCAGCAGTGATAGCGGGGGGGCCGGGAATGAGCAGTTCTTC.

The rearrangement joins TRBV5-4 to TRBJ2-3, with a possible D match to TRBD2 (5 bases). Germline V gene data show CDR1 as SGHNT and CDR2 as YYREEE (reference sequence). V was pared by 1 base and J by 4 bases, with 13 bases between. The CDR3 consists of 15 residues. CDR3 nucleotides: TGTGCCAGCAGCTTGAAGAGCGGTGGGGCAGATACGCAGTATTTT. Translated: CASSLKSGGADTQYF. The full variable domain, in which reference TRBV5-4 and TRBJ2-3 provide the parts outside the CDR3, is ETGVTQSPTHLIKTRGQQVTLRCSSQSGHNTVSWYQQALGQGPQFIFQYYREEENGRGNFPPRFSGLQFPNYSSELNVNALELDDSALYLCASSLKSGGADTQYFGPGTRLTVL.